Listed below are T cell receptor beta chains from one sample, sequenced in a study of shared clonotypes between healthy human individuals. TCRdb keeps only in-frame clones here, not all; method: immunoSEQ multiplex PCR. The sample shows a few hundred thousand clones, 70% to 80% of them seen only once. Input material: PBMCs. Every receptor here comes from a middle-aged woman in good health. Some clones in this sample may be carry-over from other donors' samples. CDR3s include the opening cysteine and the closing phenylalanine or tryptophan. The order of the fields is V gene, clone size, J gene, D gene, CDR3 DNA, CDR3 protein. The D gene is left open where the match is weak. Size values are once, few and many counts, or a class for expanded clones, and some rows have none.

v_call: TRBV4-1
clone_size: .
j_call: TRBJ1-4
d_call: .
cdr3_nt: TGCGCCAGCAGCCAAGTCGGGAATGAAAAACTGTTTTTT
cdr3_aa: CASSQVGNEKLFF

v_call: TRBV2
clone_size: .
j_call: TRBJ2-5
d_call: TRBD2
cdr3_nt: TGTGCCAGCAGTCCCCTAAAAGCGGGGGGAGAGACCCAGTACTTC
cdr3_aa: CASSPLKAGGETQYF

v_call: TRBV11-2
clone_size: .
j_call: TRBJ2-7
d_call: .
cdr3_nt: TGTGCCAGCAGCCAAGGGGAGGGGGAATACGCCGAGCAGTACTTC
cdr3_aa: CASSQGEGEYAEQYF

v_call: TRBV19
clone_size: .
j_call: TRBJ2-1
d_call: TRBD2
cdr3_nt: TGTGCCACCAGAGGGACTAGCGGATACAATGAGCAGTTCTTC
cdr3_aa: CATRGTSGYNEQFF

v_call: TRBV7-6
clone_size: .
j_call: TRBJ2-1
d_call: .
cdr3_nt: TGTGCCAGCAGCCACTCGAGGGAGGTCAGGGGGGGACGCACGAACTCCTACAATGAGCAGTTCTTC
cdr3_aa: CASSHSREVRGGRTNSYNEQFF

v_call: TRBV19
clone_size: .
j_call: TRBJ1-2
d_call: .
cdr3_nt: TGTGCCAGTAGTAGACAGGCTTCTAACTATGGCTACACCTTC
cdr3_aa: CASSRQASNYGYTF

v_call: TRBV10-3
clone_size: .
j_call: TRBJ2-7
d_call: TRBD1
cdr3_nt: TGTGCCATCAGCGCCCCGGGACAGTTAGCCGAGCAGTACTTC
cdr3_aa: CAISAPGQLAEQYF

v_call: TRBV4-3
clone_size: .
j_call: TRBJ1-1
d_call: .
cdr3_nt: TGCGCCAGCAGCCAAGATCAGTGGGGGAGCGAAGCTTTCTTT
cdr3_aa: CASSQDQWGSEAFF

v_call: TRBV28
clone_size: .
j_call: TRBJ1-1
d_call: TRBD1
cdr3_nt: TGTGCCAGCAGTTCACCCGGGACAGGGTTTTTGTACACTGAAGCTTTCTTT
cdr3_aa: CASSSPGTGFLYTEAFF

v_call: TRBV19
clone_size: .
j_call: TRBJ2-1
d_call: TRBD2
cdr3_nt: TGTGCCAGTAGTCTAACGGGACTAGCGGGACCGAACCCCCTTGGTGAGCAGTTCTTC
cdr3_aa: CASSLTGLAGPNPLGEQFF

v_call: TRBV18
clone_size: .
j_call: TRBJ2-7
d_call: .
cdr3_nt: TGTGCCAGCTCACCTCCCAGTTCCTACGAGCAGTACTTC
cdr3_aa: CASSPPSSYEQYF

v_call: TRBV20-1
clone_size: few
j_call: TRBJ1-1
d_call: TRBD1
cdr3_nt: TGCAGTGCGGACAGGGTCCCTGAAGCTTTCTTT
cdr3_aa: CSADRVPEAFF

v_call: TRBV29-1
clone_size: .
j_call: TRBJ2-7
d_call: TRBD1
cdr3_nt: TGCAGCCATGCCGACAGGGTGGGGGAGCAGTACTTC
cdr3_aa: CSHADRVGEQYF

v_call: TRBV5-1
clone_size: .
j_call: TRBJ2-3
d_call: TRBD2
cdr3_nt: TGCGCCAGCAGGGCCGGGACTAGCGGCCCTAGCACAGATACGCAGTATTTT
cdr3_aa: CASRAGTSGPSTDTQYF

v_call: TRBV7-8
clone_size: .
j_call: TRBJ2-1
d_call: TRBD1
cdr3_nt: TGTGCCAGCAGGATACAGGGGGGAAATGAGCAGTTCTTC
cdr3_aa: CASRIQGGNEQFF

v_call: TRBV9
clone_size: .
j_call: TRBJ2-2
d_call: .
cdr3_nt: TGTGCCAGCAGCGTAGACGGGAGCGCGAACACCGGGGAGCTGTTTTTT
cdr3_aa: CASSVDGSANTGELFF

v_call: TRBV18
clone_size: .
j_call: TRBJ2-3
d_call: .
cdr3_nt: TGTGCCAGCTCACCCCTCCGGGGGCGAGATACGCAGTATTTT
cdr3_aa: CASSPLRGRDTQYF

v_call: TRBV19
clone_size: few
j_call: TRBJ1-5
d_call: .
cdr3_nt: TGTGCCAGTACCCTGAGGTGGACAGAGAGCAATCAGCCCCAGCATTTT
cdr3_aa: CASTLRWTESNQPQHF

v_call: TRBV23-1
clone_size: few
j_call: TRBJ2-7
d_call: .
cdr3_nt: TGCGCCAGCAGTCAAGATGAGGCGGAGCAGTACTTC
cdr3_aa: CASSQDEAEQYF

v_call: TRBV28
clone_size: .
j_call: TRBJ2-7
d_call: TRBD2
cdr3_nt: TGTGCCAGCAGATCCCAGCGGGACTCCTACGAGCAGTACTTC
cdr3_aa: CASRSQRDSYEQYF

v_call: TRBV5-3
clone_size: .
j_call: TRBJ2-3
d_call: .
cdr3_nt: TGTGCCAGAAGACAGGGAAGGGAGGATACGCAGTATTTT
cdr3_aa: CARRQGREDTQYF

v_call: TRBV5-4
clone_size: once
j_call: TRBJ2-5
d_call: TRBD1
cdr3_nt: TGTGCCAGCAGCACAAAACAGGGGGAGAGGGAGACCCAGTACTTC
cdr3_aa: CASSTKQGERETQYF

v_call: TRBV4-1
clone_size: .
j_call: TRBJ2-1
d_call: TRBD2
cdr3_nt: TGCGCCAGCAGCCAACAACGACTAGCCGGGACCTACAATGAGCAGTTCTTC
cdr3_aa: CASSQQRLAGTYNEQFF

v_call: TRBV7-3
clone_size: few
j_call: TRBJ2-1
d_call: TRBD2
cdr3_nt: TGTGCCAGCAGCTTCCGACTAGCGTCCTACAATGAGCAGTTCTTC
cdr3_aa: CASSFRLASYNEQFF

v_call: TRBV29-1
clone_size: .
j_call: TRBJ2-1
d_call: TRBD1
cdr3_nt: TGCAGCGTTGGAAACAGGGGGCACTACAATGAGCAGTTCTTC
cdr3_aa: CSVGNRGHYNEQFF

v_call: TRBV6-6
clone_size: few
j_call: TRBJ2-2
d_call: .
cdr3_nt: TGTGCCAGCAACGAGGGAGGCGTTGTCGGGGAGCTGTTTTTT
cdr3_aa: CASNEGGVVGELFF

v_call: TRBV5-8
clone_size: .
j_call: TRBJ2-7
d_call: .
cdr3_nt: TGTGCCAGCAGCTTGGGCGGCGGCTACGAGCAGTACTTC
cdr3_aa: CASSLGGGYEQYF

v_call: TRBV27
clone_size: few
j_call: TRBJ2-7
d_call: TRBD2
cdr3_nt: TGTGCCAGCAGTTTATCGAAAGGGTCGGGGGGCGAGCAGTACTTC
cdr3_aa: CASSLSKGSGGEQYF

v_call: TRBV19
clone_size: once
j_call: TRBJ2-7
d_call: TRBD2
cdr3_nt: TGTGCCACTAGCGGGAGTGTCTACGAGCAGTACTTC
cdr3_aa: CATSGSVYEQYF

v_call: TRBV19
clone_size: .
j_call: TRBJ1-4
d_call: .
cdr3_nt: TGTGCCAGTAGTATAGGGGCGGAGTATAATGAAAAACTGTTTTTT
cdr3_aa: CASSIGAEYNEKLFF

v_call: TRBV11-2
clone_size: .
j_call: TRBJ2-2
d_call: TRBD2
cdr3_nt: TGTGCCAGCAGCTTATCGGGACTAGCCCTAACCGGGGAGCTGTTTTTT
cdr3_aa: CASSLSGLALTGELFF

v_call: TRBV29-1
clone_size: .
j_call: TRBJ2-3
d_call: TRBD2
cdr3_nt: TGCAGCGTTGGGGGACTAGCGGGAGGGCCAGGAGATACGCAGTATTTT
cdr3_aa: CSVGGLAGGPGDTQYF

v_call: TRBV5-4
clone_size: .
j_call: TRBJ1-1
d_call: .
cdr3_nt: TGTGCCAGCAGCCCGGACGGGGCTTTCGAAGCTTTCTTT
cdr3_aa: CASSPDGAFEAFF

v_call: TRBV19
clone_size: .
j_call: TRBJ1-5
d_call: .
cdr3_nt: TGTGCCAGTAGCCAGGTAGGATTCGGGGATCAGCCCCAGCATTTT
cdr3_aa: CASSQVGFGDQPQHF

v_call: TRBV7-2
clone_size: once
j_call: TRBJ1-2
d_call: .
cdr3_nt: TGTGCCAGCAGCTTAGAGCCAGGGTTGGACTATGGCTACACCTTC
cdr3_aa: CASSLEPGLDYGYTF

v_call: TRBV11-2
clone_size: few
j_call: TRBJ2-5
d_call: TRBD1
cdr3_nt: TGTGCCAGCAGCCTCACCAGGGGGCTGGGAGAGACCCAGTACTTC
cdr3_aa: CASSLTRGLGETQYF

v_call: TRBV7-9
clone_size: .
j_call: TRBJ2-1
d_call: TRBD2
cdr3_nt: TGTGCCAGCAGCCGTAGCGGGAGCTCCTACAATGAGCAGTTCTTC
cdr3_aa: CASSRSGSSYNEQFF

v_call: TRBV27
clone_size: .
j_call: TRBJ1-5
d_call: TRBD1
cdr3_nt: TGTGCCAGCAGAGGACAGGGCTCGAATCAGCCCCAGCATTTT
cdr3_aa: CASRGQGSNQPQHF

v_call: TRBV10-3
clone_size: .
j_call: TRBJ2-5
d_call: .
cdr3_nt: TGTGCCATCAGTGAGTCTGAGGGGCTTAGGGAGACCCAGTACTTC
cdr3_aa: CAISESEGLRETQYF

v_call: TRBV6-4
clone_size: .
j_call: TRBJ2-3
d_call: .
cdr3_nt: TGTGCCAGCAGTGAAGGGCAGGGATTAGCTGAAGATACGCAGTATTTT
cdr3_aa: CASSEGQGLAEDTQYF

v_call: TRBV10-3
clone_size: many
j_call: TRBJ2-7
d_call: TRBD2
cdr3_nt: TGTGCCATCGCGGACCCAGCGGGACTAGCGGGCCCTCAAATCTCCTACGAGCAGTACTTC
cdr3_aa: CAIADPAGLAGPQISYEQYF

v_call: TRBV19
clone_size: .
j_call: TRBJ2-2
d_call: .
cdr3_nt: TGTGCCAGTAGTATTCAATGGACCGGGGAGCTGTTTTTT
cdr3_aa: CASSIQWTGELFF

v_call: TRBV18
clone_size: .
j_call: TRBJ2-7
d_call: .
cdr3_nt: TGTGCCAGCTCACCAAACGGGGGCCCAGGGACCTACGAGCAGTACTTC
cdr3_aa: CASSPNGGPGTYEQYF